The clone carrying this T cell receptor (beta chain) was counted once. The source of the sample is a study of blood T cell repertoires in COVID-19. Study background: Both acute and convalescent COVID-19 samples were obtained from the United States, Italy and Spain. T cells, B-cell-depleted T cells, or PBMCs provided the cDNA or gDNA that served as material.

In the authors' methods: From reference gene primer amplification, estimates of nucleated cell counts were derived. Sequenced by immunoSEQ multiplex PCR; TCRdb stores in-frame clones only, minus some. V and J calls and clone size follow that table, whereas D and trimming were derived from the DNA. The profile shows 400,000 to 550,000 clones, about 89% of them singletons. The V and J ends lost 3 bases and 1 base, in that order; junction bases with no gene match: 15. Germline V lookup: CDR1 MNHNS, CDR2 SASEGT. The CDR3 is 19 residues long. The specimen was peripheral blood. V gene TRBV6-1 combines with J gene TRBJ1-2; 9 bases agree with TRBD1. The receptor comes from a woman in her 30s with acute or convalescent COVID-19. CDR3 in DNA: TGTGCCAGCAGTGAGATCATACAGGGGGCCCTTACCTTTAACTATGGCTACACCTTC. It encodes CASSEIIQGALTFNYGYTF.